This T cell receptor (beta chain) was profiled in a study of blood T cell repertoires in COVID-19. Trimming cost V 3 bases and J 5 bases; bases outside gene matches: 6. CDR3 length equals 15 residues. Germline CDR1 is KGHSH and CDR2 is LQKENI. Clones were read by immunoSEQ multiplex PCR, and TCRdb kept only the in-frame ones, dropping some. Of around 55,000 clones listed, about nine tenths are singletons. The sample consisted of peripheral blood. This chain links TRBV18 with TRBJ2-5, with 10 bases fitting TRBD1. This receptor was taken from a man between 60 and 75 years old with active COVID-19. CDR3 in amino acids: CASSPGQGISETQYF. For the CDR3, the DNA is TGTGCCAGCTCACCGGGACAGGGGATTTCGGAGACCCAGTACTTC.